This T cell receptor beta chain was recorded in a study of regulatory T cells in long-lasting Graves disease. Investigators prepared the TCR beta libraries by applying iRepertoire HTBI primers and Arm-PCR of CDR3 regions. TCRdb itself ran the multiplex PCR reads through MiXCR, one entry per CDR3 protein. The sample includes fewer than 650,000 distinct CDR3 sequences, 15% to 20% of them seen just once. This clonotype was counted a few times. The time point: newly diagnosed GD, antithyroid drugs for less than 3 months. Extracted PBMC RNA gave rise to the TCR library. V was pared by 6 bases and J by 5 bases, with 11 bases between. This CDR3 region has 11 residues. CDR1 is DFQATT and CDR2 is SNEGSKA in the germline V gene (reference sequence). Another study also made use of these data, one on T cells in Graves' hyperthyroidism and ophthalmopathy. That source adds: HTBI primers were employed in a first-round RT-PCR of the TCR CDR3.

Sample: peripheral blood mononuclear cells (PBMCs), taken at new diagnosis, from a patient treated with antithyroid drugs. V is TRBV20-1 and J is TRBJ2-7, with unresolved D. This TCR was recovered from a young man with Graves disease. CDR3 residues: CSAKITDEQYF. In nucleotides, the CDR3 is TGCAGTGCAAAGATCACGGACGAGCAGTACTTC.